The clone carrying this TCR beta chain was recorded only once. As yet, its antigen is unknown. This CDR3 is built from 16 residues. Germline V lookup: CDR1 LGHNA, CDR2 YNFKEQ. The germline V and J ends were trimmed by 0 bases and 7 bases, with 16 bases remaining between them. Sequencing was preceded by expansion of antigen-specific CD4+ T cells with viral peptide pools in the ViraFEST assay. Cultured cells yielded isolated CD4+ T cells after nine to ten days. Two doses of BNT162b2 or mRNA-1273 vaccine were administered to participants. Previously uninfected by SARS-CoV-2, the vaccine recipients also showed negative nucleocapsid antibodies. They grew 2 million to 2.5 million PBMC in each well, adding 10 IU/ml IL-2 and about 10 ug/ml peptides. Half the medium was swapped for IL-2 medium on days 3 and 7. This specimen comes from a study of vaccination effects on CD4 cells after COVID-19. Study-wide results and limits: Within healthy vaccinees, only 1 of 255 vaccine-induced clones displayed cross-reactivity with common cold coronaviruses.

The table came from immunoSEQ multiplex PCR; TCRdb's copy has only in-frame clones and leaves some out. The sample lists about 80,000 clones, around four fifths occurring once. The chain couples TRBV4-2 to TRBJ2-4, with unresolved D. Sequenced here: CD4+ T cells from PBMCs cultured with HCoV-OC43 spike peptides, sampled after COVID-19 vaccination. The subset denotes: HCoV-OC43 spike overlapping peptide pool stimulation. This receptor was obtained from a human donor who received a COVID-19 vaccine. CDR3 region: CASSQEALGRLNIQYF. In DNA form, the CDR3 reads TGTGCCAGCAGCCAAGAAGCCCTGGGTCGATTGAACATTCAGTACTTC.